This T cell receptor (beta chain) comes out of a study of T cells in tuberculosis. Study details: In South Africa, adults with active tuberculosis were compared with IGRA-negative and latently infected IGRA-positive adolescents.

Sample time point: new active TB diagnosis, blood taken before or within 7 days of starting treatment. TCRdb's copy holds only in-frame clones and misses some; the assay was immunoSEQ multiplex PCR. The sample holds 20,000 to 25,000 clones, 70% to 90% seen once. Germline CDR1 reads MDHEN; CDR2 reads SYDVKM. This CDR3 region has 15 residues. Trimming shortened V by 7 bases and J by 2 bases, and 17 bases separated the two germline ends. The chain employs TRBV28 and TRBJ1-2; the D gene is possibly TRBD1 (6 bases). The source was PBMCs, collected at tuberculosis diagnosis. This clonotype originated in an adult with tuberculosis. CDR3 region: CASTDSLGQNYGYTF. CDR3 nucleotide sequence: TGTGCCAGCACGGACAGTTTAGGTCAAAACTATGGCTACACCTTC.